The text below deals with one T cell receptor beta chain. Its antigen is unidentified. Other autoimmune diseases, uncontrolled infections, pregnancy or lactation led to the exclusion of patients. This entry comes from a study of Graves' ophthalmopathy and Graves' hyperthyroidism. Study information: Blood was drawn at initial diagnosis, before any treatment.

RNA transcripts provided the template for amplifying TCR beta CDR3 regions. Investigators did first-round RT-PCR with HTBI primers, then second-round multiplex PCR. TCRdb independently ran MiXCR on the multiplex PCR reads; one entry per CDR3 protein. Seen here are hundreds of thousands of distinct CDR3 sequences, 35% to 45% observed once, and the top ten hold under 3.5%. V was shortened by 1 base and J by 3 bases, with 9 bases between the two germline ends. Per the germline V gene, CDR1 is LGHNA and CDR2 is YNFKEQ. This CDR3 has 14 residues. Study-level findings and limits: Blood shared most expanded thyroid clonotypes above 0.001 frequency.

The chain links TRBV4-2 to TRBJ1-1; D unresolved. The TCR was taken from an adult man with Graves' ophthalmopathy. Sequencing was carried out using peripheral blood. The CDR3 protein is CASSQAPGYTEAFF. The CDR3 bases are TGTGCCAGCAGCCAAGCTCCGGGGTACACTGAAGCTTTCTTT.